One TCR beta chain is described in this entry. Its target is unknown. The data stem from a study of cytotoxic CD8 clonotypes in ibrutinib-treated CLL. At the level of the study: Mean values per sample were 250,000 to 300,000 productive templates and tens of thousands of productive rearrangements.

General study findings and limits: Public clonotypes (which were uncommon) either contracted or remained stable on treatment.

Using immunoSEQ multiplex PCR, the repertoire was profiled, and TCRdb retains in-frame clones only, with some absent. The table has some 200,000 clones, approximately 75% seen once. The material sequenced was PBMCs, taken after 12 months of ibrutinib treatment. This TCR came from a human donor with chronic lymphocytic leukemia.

The CDR3, as DNA: TGTGCCAGCAATAGATACACCCACTATGGCTACACCTTC. Translated: CASNRYTHYGYTF. The chain uses TRBV6-1 and TRBJ1-2, with D uncertain. V lost 7 bases to trimming and J lost 3 bases, with 12 bases between them. CDR1 and CDR2 (germline): MNHNS, SASEGT. There are 13 residues in the CDR3.